The 19 T cell receptor beta chains given below trace back to one sample, sequenced in a study of blood T cell repertoires in COVID-19. Here immunoSEQ multiplex PCR was the method, and the copy in TCRdb shows in-frame clones only, minus some. The sample carries around 170,000 clones, 88% recorded once. Sequencing was carried out using PBMCs or T cells enriched from blood (not recorded which). The receptors originated from a woman in her late teens or twenties who had recovered from COVID-19.

V is TRBV20-1 and J is TRBJ2-1; 11 nucleotides match TRBD2. CDR3 size: 11 residues. After removal of 6 bases from V and 15 bases from J, the junction contained 7 bases not matched to a gene. Germline values: CDR1 DFQATT, CDR2 SNEGSKA (reference sequence). In DNA, the CDR3 is TGCAGTGCAAGTAAGGGGACTAGCGGGTTCTTC. Amino acid sequence: CSASKGTSGFF.

This clone was detected many times. The V gene is TRBV25-1, the J gene TRBJ2-1; weak D call: TRBD1 (6 bases). Looked up from germline, CDR1 is MGHDK and CDR2 is SYGVNS. CDR3 length equals 13 residues. Between the trimmed V and J ends, which lost 6 bases and 7 bases, there was a span of 13 bases. For the CDR3, the DNA is TGTGCCAGCAGCTTACAGGGAAGGAATGAGCAGTTCTTC. Its protein is CASSLQGRNEQFF.

The rearrangement joins TRBV7-2 to TRBJ1-5; 8 nucleotides match TRBD1. Per germline, CDR1 SGHTA and CDR2 FQGNSA. The CDR3 runs 15 residues. With V trimmed by 4 bases and J by 5 bases, 7 bases remained unmatched. The CDR3 coding sequence is TGTGCCAGCAGCTCGACAGGGGAATACTATCAGCCCCAGCATTTT. Its protein is CASSSTGEYYQPQHF.

CDR3 sequence reads: CAWRGTGGASPLHF. For the CDR3, the DNA is TGTGCCTGGAGAGGTACAGGGGGCGCGTCACCCCTCCACTTT. The chain couples TRBV30 to TRBJ1-6; 9 nucleotides agree with TRBD1. Germline V lookup: CDR1 GTSNPN, CDR2 SVGIG (reference sequence). The CDR3 is 14 amino acids. The V gene end was trimmed by 3 bases and the J gene end by 10 bases; junction bases not matched to a gene: 7.

This chain connects TRBV11-3 to TRBJ2-5, with D tentatively TRBD2 (6 bases). The germline CDR1 and CDR2 sequences are SGHNT and YENEEA. The germline V and J ends were trimmed by 1 base and 2 bases, with 11 bases remaining between them. This CDR3 contains 15 residues. Written as DNA, the CDR3 is TGTGCCAGCAGCTTAGGGGGCGCGGGGCAAGAGACCCAGTACTTC. Amino acid sequence: CASSLGGAGQETQYF.

The V and J genes are TRBV29-1 and TRBJ1-6, with 8 bases lining up with TRBD1. The CDR3 loop spans 14 amino acids. Germline assignment: CDR1 SQVTM and CDR2 ANQGSEA. V trimming: 3 bases; J trimming: 9 bases; junction bases outside the gene matches: 7. CDR3 in DNA: TGCAGCGTTGAGGGCCGACAGGGGATTTCACCCCTCCACTTT. It specifies CSVEGRQGISPLHF.

This clone has only one observation. The genes are TRBV4-1 and TRBJ1-1; TRBD1 matches at 9 bases. The junction had 6 bases not matched to a gene; V was cut back by 1 base and J by 0 bases. Per the germline V gene, CDR1 is MGHRA and CDR2 is YSYEKL. This CDR3 spans 17 amino acids. CDR3 sequence reads: CASSQVGQGSMNTEAFF. DNA for the CDR3: TGCGCCAGCAGCCAAGTCGGACAGGGGAGCATGAACACTGAAGCTTTCTTT.

V gene TRBV2 combines with J gene TRBJ2-1; 10 nucleotides match TRBD2. Germline-derived CDR1 and CDR2 are SNHLY and FYNNEI. The CDR3 covers 18 residues. J was trimmed by 9 bases and V by 8 bases; bases with no gene match: 22. CDR3 nucleotide sequence: TGTGCCAGCCCGAAGGGCCGGGGGACTAGCGATGGGTTGGGTGAGCAGTTCTTC. This translates into CASPKGRGTSDGLGEQFF.

The V gene is TRBV11-3, the J gene TRBJ2-1, with D hard to call. This CDR3 is 14 amino acids long. In germline, CDR1 is SGHNT, CDR2 YENEEA. V shed 1 base and J shed 1 base, with 5 bases lying between them. The CDR3 region is CASSLGDSYNEQFF. The DNA of the CDR3 is TGTGCCAGCAGCTTAGGAGATTCCTACAATGAGCAGTTCTTC.

V gene TRBV28 combines with J gene TRBJ2-1; 9 bases are a match to TRBD1. The V gene's germline CDR1 is MDHEN and CDR2 SYDVKM. The CDR3 has 16 amino acids. V gave up 4 bases and J gave up 5 bases; unmatched junction bases: 9. The CDR3 reads CASSYPGTGTHNEQFF. The CDR3 nucleotides read TGTGCCAGCAGTTACCCCGGGACAGGGACACACAATGAGCAGTTCTTC.

This chain links TRBV5-1 with TRBJ1-2, with D tentatively TRBD1 (5 bases). V shed 0 bases and J shed 4 bases, with 13 bases lying between them. CDR3 size: 15 residues. The V gene's germline CDR1 is SGHRS and CDR2 YFSETQ. As DNA, the CDR3 is TGCGCCAGCAGCTTGGACCTGAGTCAGGGCTATGGCTACACCTTC. It is translated as CASSLDLSQGYGYTF.

The chain carries TRBV2 and TRBJ2-1; 9 bases are a match to TRBD2. Germline CDR1 is SNHLY and CDR2 is FYNNEI. Trimming at V came to 7 bases and at J to 7 bases, leaving 8 bases not matched to a gene. This CDR3 contains 14 residues. CDR3: CASNPGLAPNEQFF. CDR3 in DNA: TGTGCCAGCAACCCGGGACTAGCCCCGAATGAGCAGTTCTTC.

The chain carries TRBV5-1 and TRBJ2-5, with D maybe TRBD1 (6 bases). The V gene's germline CDR1 is SGHRS and CDR2 YFSETQ. V was clipped by 4 bases and J by 3 bases, with 10 bases between them. CDR3 length equals 13 residues. CDR3 in DNA: TGCGCCAGCAGCCGCGCAGGGGAAGAGACCCAGTACTTC. Protein: CASSRAGEETQYF.

CDR3 sequence (DNA): TGTGCCAGCAGTCCCCGGACAGGGGGCAGGGAGCCCCAGCATTTT. Translating gives CASSPRTGGREPQHF. This chain joins TRBV28 and TRBJ1-5; 11 bases map to TRBD1. The V gene end was trimmed by 5 bases and the J gene end by 8 bases; junction bases not matched to a gene: 8. Germline V gene sequence: CDR1 MDHEN, CDR2 SYDVKM. This CDR3 is 15 amino acids long.

V usage is TRBV7-9 and J usage is TRBJ2-7, with D perhaps TRBD1 (5 bases). This CDR3 spans 12 amino acids. CDR1 SEHNR and CDR2 FQNEAQ come from the germline V gene (reference sequence). V was shortened by 6 bases and J by 6 bases, with 12 bases between the two germline ends. The CDR3 nucleotides are TGTGCCAGCAGTCATCAGGGCCCCGAGCAGTACTTC. Translated: CASSHQGPEQYF.

This clone has just one count. This chain uses TRBV18 with TRBJ2-6; D is unresolved. The CDR3 has 16 residues. Trimming left V 3 bases short and J 0 bases short, with 9 bases between. Germline lookup yields CDR1 KGHSH and CDR2 LQKENI. CDR3 sequence: CASSPTQISGANVLTF. The CDR3 DNA reads TGTGCCAGCTCACCTACTCAAATCTCTGGGGCCAACGTCCTGACTTTC. The variable domain in full, with the rest retrieved from reference TRBV18 and TRBJ2-6, is NAGVMQNPRHLVRRRGQEARLRCSPMKGHSHVYWYRQLPEEGLKFMVYLQKENIIDESGMPKERFSAEFPKEGPSILRIQQVVRGDSAAYFCASSPTQISGANVLTFGAGSRLTVL.

This chain connects TRBV18 to TRBJ2-7, with 9 bases aligning to TRBD1. This CDR3 has 17 residues. Germline trimming cut 0 bases from V and 5 bases from J; bases unmatched to any gene: 11. The germline V gene has CDR1 KGHSH and CDR2 LQKENI. The CDR3 DNA reads TGTGCCAGCTCACCACCGCGGGACAGGGACAAGGGGGACGAGCAGTACTTC. Protein sequence: CASSPPRDRDKGDEQYF.

The rearrangement uses TRBV2 and TRBJ1-2; D is undetermined. The germline CDR1 and CDR2 sequences are SNHLY and FYNNEI. CDR3 length: 14 amino acids. Trimming removed 4 bases at V and 2 bases at J, with 11 bases between. In DNA, the CDR3 is TGTGCCAGCAGTGTCCGGGGTAGGAACTATGGCTACACCTTC. Translating it yields CASSVRGRNYGYTF.

This sequence joins TRBV23-1 and TRBJ2-2, with a tentative D call TRBD2 (5 bases). TRBV23-1 is flagged as an ORF with uncertain function. This CDR3 has 18 amino acids. Trimming removed 0 bases from V and 5 bases from J, with 19 bases in between. CDR3: CASSQSNRAGRPTGELFF. CDR3 DNA: TGCGCCAGCAGTCAATCGAATCGGGCGGGTCGCCCTACCGGGGAGCTGTTTTTT.